Here is one T cell receptor (beta chain) with its context. Its antigen is not known. Time point denoted: week 47, end of study. In the vaccine, a single dose held 300 ug of the mutant IDH1 20-mer peptide, along with topical imiquimod. TCRdb's table, derived via immunoSEQ multiplex PCR, lists solely in-frame clones and lacks some. The table includes some 21,000 clones, almost 85% detected once. Germline CDR1 is SGHDN and CDR2 is FVKESK. The CDR3 consists of 13 residues. Trimming cost V 2 bases and J 2 bases, with 7 bases left between them. The data were obtained in a study of a mutant IDH1 vaccine in newly diagnosed glioma. Study details: Patients arrived already treated with radiotherapy, temozolomide, or both, most having had both.

This chain connects TRBV14 to TRBJ2-7; D is ambiguous. The receptor was isolated from a man between 35 and 55 years old with glioma. Specimen: PBMCs, collected from a glioma patient whose treatment included an IDH1 peptide vaccine. The CDR3 sequence is CASSQRSPYEQYF. The CDR3 nucleotides are TGTGCCAGCAGCCAAAGGTCTCCCTACGAGCAGTACTTC.